These T cell receptor beta chains were read from a single sample in a study of shared clonotypes between healthy human individuals. Some clones are missing from TCRdb's copy, which holds only in-frame ones; the method was immunoSEQ multiplex PCR. Of about 1 million clones listed, about 76% are singletons. The source material was memory CD4+ T cells sorted from blood. All receptors come from a man aged 18 to 29 in good health. Both conserved end residues are part of each CDR3. The D gene is left open where the match is weak. Part of the rows lack a size; the others show once, few, many or a class for expanded clones.

-	TRBV18	TRBJ2-7	-	TGTGCCAGCTCTCAGGGTTTGAACTACGAGCAGTACTTC	CASSQGLNYEQYF
-	TRBV5-4	TRBJ2-7	TRBD2	TGTGCCAGCAGCTTGGCCGGGGGGGGCGCAAATGCCTACGAGCAGTACTTC	CASSLAGGGANAYEQYF
-	TRBV30	TRBJ1-2	-	TGTGCCTGGAGAGATCAATACGGCCCTTGGAGCTACACCTTC	CAWRDQYGPWSYTF
-	TRBV5-1	TRBJ1-2	-	TGCGCCAGCAGCCCCGATCCCTCCTATGGCTACACCTTC	CASSPDPSYGYTF
-	TRBV23-1	TRBJ2-1	-	TGCGCCAGCAGTCAATCCCGATTCTTC	CASSQSRFF
-	TRBV5-1	TRBJ2-2	-	TGCGCCAGCAGCTCCGGGGGCCCCAGCACCGGGGAGCTGTTTTTT	CASSSGGPSTGELFF
-	TRBV6-5	TRBJ1-1	-	TGTGCCACCCTCGGGGTGGGCACTGAAGCTTTCTTT	CATLGVGTEAFF
-	TRBV6-1	TRBJ1-6	-	TGTGCCAGCAGTGAAGGGCAGAACTATAATTCACCCCTCCACTTT	CASSEGQNYNSPLHF
-	TRBV28	TRBJ2-3	TRBD2	TGTGCCAGCAGTACCGGGACTAGCGGCACAGATACGCAGTATTTT	CASSTGTSGTDTQYF
many	TRBV19	TRBJ2-2	-	TGTGCCAGTAAGCAGTCGAACACCGGGGAGCTGTTTTTT	CASKQSNTGELFF
-	TRBV7-2	TRBJ2-7	TRBD2	TGTGCCAGCAGCTCGGGGACTAGCGGGAGAGAAGAGCAGTACTTC	CASSSGTSGREEQYF
-	TRBV2	TRBJ1-5	-	TGTGCCAGCAGTCTGGACGGGTATAGCAATCAGCCCCAGCATTTT	CASSLDGYSNQPQHF
-	TRBV6-5	TRBJ2-3	-	TGTGCCAGCACTCGGGGGTCCGATACGCAGTATTTT	CASTRGSDTQYF
-	TRBV20-1	TRBJ2-3	-	TGCAGTGCCGGGATAGATACGCAGTATTTT	CSAGIDTQYF
-	TRBV18	TRBJ2-2	TRBD2	TGTGCCAGCTCACCCCCTAGCGGGAACACCGGGGAGCTGTTTTTT	CASSPPSGNTGELFF
-	TRBV6-5	TRBJ2-7	TRBD1	TGTGCCAGCAGTTACCGTTGGACAGGGAAATCCTCCGAGCAGTACTTC	CASSYRWTGKSSEQYF
-	TRBV4-2	TRBJ1-5	-	TGTGCCAGCAGCCAAGCGTCAGATAGCAATCAGCCCCAGCATTTT	CASSQASDSNQPQHF
-	TRBV28	TRBJ1-1	-	TGTGCCAGCAGTTTTTTGGACATCCTCCCGGGGGGAGCTTTCTTT	CASSFLDILPGGAFF
-	TRBV19	TRBJ1-5	-	TGTGCCAGTACCCGACAGCAGTATCAGCCCCAGCATTTT	CASTRQQYQPQHF
-	TRBV5-4	TRBJ2-5	-	TGTGCCAGCAGCTCCTTTTCTGGGGAGACCCAGTACTTC	CASSSFSGETQYF
once	TRBV4-3	TRBJ2-1	TRBD2	TGCGCCAGCAGCCAAGATCGGCCAGCGGGAGGTCTGTATGAGCAGTTCTTC	CASSQDRPAGGLYEQFF
-	TRBV5-8	TRBJ1-6	TRBD1	TGTGCCAGCAGCGGGGGACAGGGGCATAATTCACCCCTCCACTTT	CASSGGQGHNSPLHF
-	TRBV6-5	TRBJ1-1	-	TGTGCCAGCAGTTACTCGAACAGTGTCACTGAAGCTTTCTTT	CASSYSNSVTEAFF
-	TRBV1	TRBJ2-7	-	TGCACCAGCAGCCAAGTTCTCAGGGAGACCTACGAGCAGTACTTC	CTSSQVLRETYEQYF
-	TRBV5-6	TRBJ1-2	-	TGTGCCAGCAGCCCTACAGGGAAGGAAGGCTACACCTTC	CASSPTGKEGYTF
-	TRBV7-2	TRBJ2-1	TRBD2	TGTGCCAGCAGTGTTGTAGCGGGATTTAACAATGAGCAGTTCTTC	CASSVVAGFNNEQFF
-	TRBV6-1	TRBJ2-3	-	TGTGCCAGCGGCATAGCGTGGACTAGCACAGATACGCAGTATTTT	CASGIAWTSTDTQYF
-	TRBV19	TRBJ2-2	-	TGTGCCAGTAGTAGGGTTTTTCTTACCGGGGAGCTGTTTTTT	CASSRVFLTGELFF
-	TRBV30	TRBJ2-7	-	TGTGCCTGGAGTGCAAGAACTGCGGGGAGTCGGTACGAGCAGTACTTC	CAWSARTAGSRYEQYF
-	TRBV10-3	TRBJ1-4	-	TGTGCCATCAGTGAGTCGGGAGGGGCTAATGAAAAACTGTTTTTT	CAISESGGANEKLFF
-	TRBV30	TRBJ1-1	TRBD1	TGTGCCTGGAGTTTACAGGGGGGGGGCACTGAAGCTTTCTTT	CAWSLQGGGTEAFF
-	TRBV18	TRBJ2-7	TRBD2	TGTGCCAGCTCACGACTGCAGCGGGGCTCCTACGAGCAGTACTTC	CASSRLQRGSYEQYF
-	TRBV7-9	TRBJ1-5	-	TGTGCCAGCAGCCCGTTCGCCCCTATGAACAATCAGCCCCAGCATTTT	CASSPFAPMNNQPQHF
-	TRBV7-8	TRBJ2-7	-	TGTGCCAGCAGCTTAAATAGGAGGGGGTCCTACGAGCAGTACTTC	CASSLNRRGSYEQYF
-	TRBV6-5	TRBJ1-1	-	TGTGCCAGCAGTTTGGGGGGCTCCATGAACACTGAAGCTTTCTTT	CASSLGGSMNTEAFF
few	TRBV14	TRBJ1-1	-	TGTGCCAGCAGCCAGGCCCGGAGTGGCGTTGAAGCTTTCTTT	CASSQARSGVEAFF
-	TRBV11-2	TRBJ2-2	-	TGTGCCAGCAGCTTCGGGGGAGCAGGGACCGGGGAGCTGTTTTTT	CASSFGGAGTGELFF
-	TRBV10-2	TRBJ2-5	-	TGCGCCAGCAGTGAGCCCCCTCAAGAGACCCAGTACTTC	CASSEPPQETQYF
-	TRBV4-3	TRBJ2-2	-	TGCGCCAGCAGCCAAGACAGGTACACCGGGGAGCTGTTTTTT	CASSQDRYTGELFF
-	TRBV30	TRBJ1-1	TRBD1	TGTGCCTGGAGGACAGGGATGGCTGAAGCTTTCTTT	CAWRTGMAEAFF
-	TRBV11-3	TRBJ2-1	TRBD2	TGTGCCAGCAGCTTAGAGGTAGCGGGAGTTCCCCGTGAGCAGTTCTTC	CASSLEVAGVPREQFF